The 18 T cell receptor beta chains below all came from one sample that was sequenced in a study of shared clonotypes between healthy human individuals. Only in-frame clones appear in the TCRdb table, and some are missing; sequencing was by immunoSEQ multiplex PCR. The data show 2 million to 3 million clones, 93% seen once. The sample was naive CD4+ T cells from PBMCs. Described subset: CD45RA+ positively selected. The receptors stem from a man between 18 and 29 years old in good health. Some clones in this sample may be carry-over from other donors' samples.

The chain couples TRBV19 to TRBJ2-1; no firm D call. The CDR3 has 15 amino acids. Germline V gene data show CDR1 as LNHDA and CDR2 as SQIVND (reference sequence). V lost 3 bases and J 0 bases, leaving 9 bases between the germline ends. CDR3 sequence reads: CASSIGTVSYNEQFF. The CDR3 nucleotides read TGTGCCAGTAGTATCGGCACAGTCTCCTACAATGAGCAGTTCTTC.

This chain links TRBV19 with TRBJ2-3; a possible D gene is TRBD2 (6 bases). Germline lookup yields CDR1 LNHDA and CDR2 SQIVND (reference sequence). CDR3 length equals 16 residues. The ends were cut back, 4 bases at V and 8 bases at J, with 22 bases in the middle. The CDR3, as DNA: TGTGCCAGTAGTACCCGGGACTCCAGACGATCGGGTACGCAGTATTTT. Residues: CASSTRDSRRSGTQYF.

DNA of the CDR3: TGTGCCAGCGGTACGGGGGGCAGGGGGAGTCAGCCCCAGCATTTT. It translates to CASGTGGRGSQPQHF. This rearrangement joins TRBV6-5 to TRBJ1-5, with 7 bases fitting TRBD1. Germline loops: CDR1 MNHEY, CDR2 SVGAGI. This CDR3 is 15 amino acids long. V dropped 8 bases and J dropped 6; count of bases not matched to a gene: 13.

The chain carries TRBV19 and TRBJ2-7, with D perhaps given as TRBD1 or TRBD2 (5 bases each). Trimming left V 0 bases short and J 3 bases short, with 18 bases between. The CDR3 spans 17 residues. The germline gives CDR1 LNHDA, CDR2 SQIVND (reference sequence). In DNA, the CDR3 is TGTGCCAGTAGTATAGATGCGGCACGGGCAGGGAGCTACGAGCAGTACTTC. Translated, it gives CASSIDAARAGSYEQYF.

This chain joins TRBV4-2 and TRBJ2-3, with 8 bases that match TRBD2. The CDR3 sequence is 17 residues long. J lost 2 bases, V lost 3 bases, and 10 bases had no gene match. Germline V lookup: CDR1 LGHNA, CDR2 YNFKEQ. The CDR3 region is CASSQTVAGPYTDTQYF. DNA of the CDR3: TGTGCCAGCAGCCAGACGGTAGCGGGGCCTTACACAGATACGCAGTATTTT.

The chain is built from TRBV4-1 and TRBJ2-3; D unresolved. CDR3 length: 16 residues. The germline gives CDR1 MGHRA, CDR2 YSYEKL. Trimming shortened V by 2 bases and J by 0 bases, and 12 bases separated the two germline ends. CDR3 DNA sequence: TGCGCCAGCAGCCAATCGGGTTATCCTAGCACAGATACGCAGTATTTT. Amino acid sequence: CASSQSGYPSTDTQYF.

This chain connects TRBV5-1 to TRBJ2-5; the match to TRBD2 covers 9 bases. CDR1 and CDR2 (germline): SGHRS, YFSETQ. The CDR3 totals 16 residues. J gave up 3 bases and V 0 bases, and 6 bases lay outside the gene matches. The CDR3 is CASSLEGGRVEETQYF. The CDR3 DNA sequence: TGCGCCAGCAGCTTGGAGGGCGGGAGGGTGGAAGAGACCCAGTACTTC.

The V gene is TRBV4-3, the J gene TRBJ2-6; TRBD1 might be the D (5 bases). From germline, CDR1 is LGHNA and CDR2 YSLEER. Trimming shortened V by 3 bases and J by 0 bases, and 9 bases separated the two germline ends. CDR3 length: 16 residues. CDR3 in amino acids: CASSQGRPSGANVLTF. Written as DNA, the CDR3 is TGCGCCAGCAGCCAGGGGCGTCCCTCTGGGGCCAACGTCCTGACTTTC.

The rearrangement links TRBV7-9 to TRBJ2-7; 7 nucleotides agree with TRBD1. CDR3 length: 13 amino acids. CDR1 SEHNR and CDR2 FQNEAQ come from the germline V gene (reference sequence). The J segment lost 2 bases and the V segment lost 4 bases, leaving 2 bases of the junction unmatched. The CDR3 sequence: CASSSTGAYEQYF. DNA for the CDR3: TGTGCCAGCAGCTCAACAGGGGCCTACGAGCAGTACTTC.

The chain combines TRBV28 with TRBJ2-1; D might be TRBD1 or TRBD2, each matching 6 bases. Trimming took 7 bases from V and 4 from J, leaving 14 bases between them. The CDR3 has 14 residues. CDR1 MDHEN and CDR2 SYDVKM come from the germline V gene. The CDR3 coding sequence is TGTGCCAGCACCGAGGCGGGACAATACAATGAGCAGTTCTTC. This encodes CASTEAGQYNEQFF.

The chain couples TRBV9 to TRBJ2-5; weak D call: TRBD2 (6 bases). The CDR3 totals 13 residues. Germline CDR1 reads SGDLS; CDR2 reads YYNGEE. The V and J ends lost 3 bases and 5 bases respectively, with 11 bases between them. CDR3 protein: CASSARERETQYF. The DNA for the CDR3 is TGTGCCAGCAGCGCCCGGGAGCGGGAGACCCAGTACTTC.

The V call is TRBV27, the J call TRBJ1-5; D remains ambiguous. This CDR3 is built from 13 residues. CDR1 and CDR2 from the germline V gene are MNHEY and SMNVEV (reference sequence). Trimming cost V 6 bases and J 0 bases, with 6 bases left between them. The CDR3 DNA reads TGTGCCAGCAGAATTAGTAGCAATCAGCCCCAGCATTTT. Amino acids: CASRISSNQPQHF.

This clone has just a few counts. The chain combines TRBV5-4 with TRBJ2-7; 9 nucleotides line up with TRBD1. V was pared by 4 bases and J by 5 bases, with 4 bases of the junction left unmatched. There are 13 residues in the CDR3. Germline CDR1 reads SGHNT; CDR2 reads YYREEE (reference sequence). CDR3 nucleotides: TGTGCCAGCAGCATCACAGGGGGCCACGAGCAGTACTTC. Translated, it gives CASSITGGHEQYF. The full variable domain, rest sourced from reference TRBV5-4 and TRBJ2-7, is ETGVTQSPTHLIKTRGQQVTLRCSSQSGHNTVSWYQQALGQGPQFIFQYYREEENGRGNFPPRFSGLQFPNYSSELNVNALELDDSALYLCASSITGGHEQYFGPGTRLTVT.

The chain combines TRBV9 with TRBJ1-5; D call uncertain. There are 14 residues in the CDR3. The ends were cut back, 0 bases at V and 10 bases at J, with 14 bases in the middle. Germline V gene lookup returns CDR1 SGDLS and CDR2 YYNGEE. The CDR3 spells CASSVGSASGPQHF. CDR3 DNA sequence: TGTGCCAGCAGCGTAGGGTCAGCATCGGGACCCCAGCATTTT.

For this clone: This sample also contains other DNA sequences that code for the same CDR3. The chain couples TRBV7-3 to TRBJ2-3; either TRBD1 or TRBD2 may fit D (5 bases each). Germline V gene lookup returns CDR1 SGHTA and CDR2 FQGTGA. Trimming took off 5 bases at V and 2 bases at J, with 11 bases between the two ends. There are 14 residues in the CDR3. CDR3 sequence (DNA): TGTGCCAGCAGCCCGGGACGGCTCACAGATACGCAGTATTTT. This translates into CASSPGRLTDTQYF.

The chain couples TRBV18 to TRBJ2-3, with D tentatively TRBD2 (6 bases). V was shortened by 2 bases and J by 1 base, with 13 bases between the two germline ends. Per germline, CDR1 KGHSH and CDR2 LQKENI. The CDR3 sequence is 16 residues long. CDR3 sequence (DNA): TGTGCCAGCTCACCAGGCGGGACCATACGCACAGATACGCAGTATTTT. Its protein is CASSPGGTIRTDTQYF.

The chain recombines TRBV18 with TRBJ1-5, with a tentative D call TRBD1 (5 bases). This CDR3 is built from 14 residues. Germline V lookup: CDR1 KGHSH, CDR2 LQKENI. V lost 6 bases and J 1 base, leaving 10 bases between the germline ends. Written as DNA, the CDR3 is TGTGCCAGCTCCGAGGGGCCGAGCAATCAGCCCCAGCATTTT. As protein: CASSEGPSNQPQHF.

The chain uses TRBV6-1 and TRBJ2-2; a weak D match, TRBD2 (6 bases). The CDR3 consists of 12 residues. Germline values: CDR1 MNHNS, CDR2 SASEGT. V lost 10 bases and J lost 7, with 13 bases in between. The CDR3 DNA is TGTGCCACCAGACTAGTTGGCGGGGAGCTGTTTTTT. Protein sequence: CATRLVGGELFF.